Shown below are 24 T cell receptor beta chains from a single sample sequenced in a study of cytomegalovirus exposure and HLA in healthy donors. The PCR contained 60 Vbeta and 13 Jbeta primers. The assay was immunoSEQ multiplex PCR, and TCRdb's table has in-frame clones only and misses some. The table shows approximately 190,000 clones, with around 87% occurring only once. Sequences were obtained from PBMCs. The receptors shown here come from a man aged 25-45 years in good health and CMV-seronegative.

The rearrangement links TRBV5-1 to TRBJ2-3; D call uncertain. Per germline, CDR1 SGHRS and CDR2 YFSETQ. The CDR3 runs to 12 residues. Trimming removed 3 bases at V and 5 bases at J, with 7 bases between. CDR3 sequence: CASSSSRDTQYF. CDR3 DNA sequence: TGCGCCAGCAGCTCCTCCCGAGATACGCAGTATTTT.

This clone came up once. The chain recombines TRBV19 with TRBJ1-2, with D hard to call. V was cut by 10 bases and J by 6 bases, with 12 bases left in between. Germline assignment: CDR1 LNHDA and CDR2 SQIVND (reference sequence). The CDR3 runs to 11 residues. The CDR3 region has the DNA TGTGCCACCGGTTTCGGGGATGGCTACACCTTC. This codes for CATGFGDGYTF.

The J gene is TRBJ2-1, the V gene TRBV28, with D perhaps TRBD1 (6 bases). V was shortened by 2 bases and J by 10 bases, with 12 bases between the two germline ends. CDR3 length: 13 residues. Germline V gene data show CDR1 as MDHEN and CDR2 as SYDVKM. The CDR3 spells CASSLLTGKEQFF. In nucleotides, the CDR3 is TGTGCCAGCAGTTTACTAACAGGGAAGGAGCAGTTCTTC. Using reference TRBV28 and TRBJ2-1 for the parts outside the CDR3, the full variable domain is DVKVTQSSRYLVKRTGEKVFLECVQDMDHENMFWYRQDPGLGLRLIYFSYDVKMKEKGDIPEGYSVSREKKERFSLILESASTNQTSMYLCASSLLTGKEQFFGPGTRLTVL.

This clone has a handful of counts. The chain uses TRBV5-4 and TRBJ1-4, with D maybe TRBD1 (6 bases). The ends were cut back, 4 bases at V and 0 bases at J, with 13 bases in the middle. The germline gives CDR1 SGHNT, CDR2 YYREEE (reference sequence). CDR3 length: 16 residues. The CDR3 DNA is TGTGCCAGCAGCAGGACGACAGGCCCAACTAATGAAAAACTGTTTTTT. It specifies CASSRTTGPTNEKLFF.

The chain joins TRBV2 to TRBJ2-3, with 12 nucleotides matching TRBD1. CDR3 size: 15 residues. Losses at the gene ends were 7 bases for V and 4 bases for J; bases not matched to a gene: 6. Germline V lookup: CDR1 SNHLY, CDR2 FYNNEI. The CDR3 region has the DNA TGTGCCAGCACCACGGGACAGGGGGCATCAGATACGCAGTATTTT. This gives the protein CASTTGQGASDTQYF.

The CDR3 nucleotides read TGTGCCAGCAGTGTCCTCGGACTGGGATCAGCCTACGAGCAGTACTTC. Amino acid sequence: CASSVLGLGSAYEQYF. The gene calls are TRBV6-1 and TRBJ2-7; D is perhaps TRBD2 (5 bases). CDR1 is MNHNS, CDR2 SASEGT, per germline. Trimming cost V 4 bases and J 2 bases, with 18 bases left between them. CDR3 size: 16 residues.

The chain carries TRBV6-1 and TRBJ1-1, with D maybe TRBD1 (5 bases). The V and J ends lost 4 bases and 6 bases respectively, with 12 bases between them. This CDR3 has 13 amino acids. CDR1 is MNHNS, CDR2 SASEGT, per germline. CDR3 bases: TGTGCCAGCAGTGTGGCGGCGGGGGCTGAAGCTTTCTTT. It yields the protein CASSVAAGAEAFF.

In this sample, this clone is medium-sized. V gene TRBV7-2 combines with J gene TRBJ1-5, with 7 bases lining up with TRBD1. The CDR3 extends over 16 amino acids. Germline lookup yields CDR1 SGHTA and CDR2 FQGNSA. The V gene end was trimmed by 2 bases and the J gene end by 4 bases; junction bases not matched to a gene: 8. CDR3 in DNA: TGTGCCAGCAGCTTACCGACAGGGTCAAATAATCAGCCCCAGCATTTT. Its protein product is CASSLPTGSNNQPQHF.

This chain links TRBV5-1 with TRBJ2-1; 15 nucleotides line up with TRBD2. The junction had 5 bases not matched to a gene; V was cut back by 8 bases and J by 8 bases. Germline V gene data show CDR1 as SGHRS and CDR2 as YFSETQ. The CDR3 contains 14 residues. CDR3 sequence reads: CASSGLAGGYEQFF. CDR3 DNA sequence: TGCGCCAGTTCTGGACTAGCGGGAGGGTATGAGCAGTTCTTC. Looking up the rest from reference TRBV5-1 and TRBJ2-1 gives the full variable domain: KAGVTQTPRYLIKTRGQQVTLSCSPISGHRSVSWYQQTPGQGLQFLFEYFSETQRNKGNFPGRFSGRQFSNSRSEMNVSTLELGDSALYLCASSGLAGGYEQFFGPGTRLTVL.

The J gene is TRBJ2-2, the V gene TRBV27; D ambiguous. The CDR3 loop spans 15 amino acids. With 7 bases removed from V and 2 bases from J, the gap between germline ends came to 14 bases. The V gene's germline CDR1 is MNHEY and CDR2 SMNVEV (reference sequence). The CDR3 DNA reads as TGTGCCAGCAAGGATAGCCCAATCAACACCGGGGAGCTGTTTTTT. This sequence encodes CASKDSPINTGELFF.

A single count supports this clone. The rearrangement links TRBV7-2 to TRBJ2-1, with D perhaps TRBD2 (7 bases). V was shortened by 1 base and J by 6 bases, with 13 bases between the two germline ends. Germline V gene sequence: CDR1 SGHTA, CDR2 FQGNSA. The CDR3 is made up of 15 amino acids. This chain's CDR3 is CASSLEGGLANEQFF. The CDR3, as DNA: TGTGCCAGCAGCTTAGAGGGGGGGCTAGCCAATGAGCAGTTCTTC.

The chain employs TRBV1 and TRBJ1-6; the table's D call TRBD1 went unverified against the DNA. TRBV1 is flagged as a pseudogene. The CDR3 has 18 amino acids. CDR3 coding DNA: TGCACCAGCAGCCCGAGAACCGACAGGGAACGGTATAATTCACCCCTCCACTTT. Translated, it gives CTSSPRTDRERYNSPLHF.

This clone was observed a few times. This sequence joins TRBV5-6 and TRBJ2-7; 11 bases fit TRBD2. The ends lost 2 bases at V and 8 bases at J; junction bases unmatched: 12. The germline V gene encodes CDR1 SGHDT and CDR2 YYEEEE. This CDR3 spans 16 amino acids. The CDR3: CASSLLAGTSGRKQYF. In nucleotides, the CDR3 is TGTGCCAGCAGCTTACTAGCCGGGACTAGCGGCAGAAAGCAGTACTTC.

The chain combines TRBV6-1 with TRBJ2-1; weak D call: TRBD1 (5 bases). The V gene lost 4 bases and the J gene lost 4 bases, with 14 bases spanning the gap. The CDR3 has 15 amino acids. Per the germline V gene, CDR1 is MNHNS and CDR2 is SASEGT. For the CDR3, the DNA is TGTGCCAGCAGTGGCAAGGGGATACGTTACAATGAGCAGTTCTTC. It codes for CASSGKGIRYNEQFF.

The chain employs TRBV7-9 and TRBJ2-1, with 12 nucleotides matching TRBD2. V gave up 5 bases and J gave up 6 bases; unmatched junction bases: 8. Germline V gene lookup returns CDR1 SEHNR and CDR2 FQNEAQ (reference sequence). The CDR3 consists of 16 residues. For the CDR3, the DNA is TGTGCCAGCAGCGCTTCTAGCGGGGGGGCCCTCAATGAGCAGTTCTTC. It translates to CASSASSGGALNEQFF.

CDR3 sequence: CASSSVPGTEAFF. The CDR3 region has the DNA TGTGCCAGCAGTTCAGTGCCGGGGACTGAAGCTTTCTTT. This sequence joins TRBV6-5 and TRBJ1-1; unclear D gene. CDR1 MNHEY and CDR2 SVGAGI come from the germline V gene. The CDR3 is 13 residues long. V lost 4 bases and J 5 bases, leaving 11 bases between the germline ends.

This chain uses TRBV10-3 with TRBJ2-3; no definite D call. This CDR3 region has 10 residues. Germline values: CDR1 ENHRY, CDR2 SYGVKD. V lost 10 bases to trimming and J lost 5 bases, with 7 bases between them. The DNA for the CDR3 is TGTGCCACGGGTCTAGATACGCAGTATTTT. Translated: CATGLDTQYF.

The chain has TRBV27 and TRBJ2-5; TRBD1 matches at 7 bases. The J call may be faulty, since TRBJ2-7 better matches the DNA end. This CDR3 region has 13 residues. The germline CDR1 and CDR2 sequences are MNHEY and SMNVEV (reference sequence). The CDR3 bases are TGTGCCAGCAGTTTGCAGGGGGCCTACGAGCAGTACTTC. Its translation is CASSLQGAYEQYF.

V gene TRBV5-4 combines with J gene TRBJ2-1; no reliable D call. This CDR3 comprises 15 residues. Germline-derived CDR1 and CDR2 are SGHNT and YYREEE (reference sequence). Trimming pared 0 bases from V and 6 bases from J, leaving 13 bases between. CDR3 residues: CASSLGHSTLNEQFF. The CDR3 nucleotides read TGTGCCAGCAGCTTGGGACATAGTACCCTCAATGAGCAGTTCTTC.

This sequence joins TRBV7-9 and TRBJ2-2; no clear D gene. CDR1 and CDR2 (germline): SEHNR, FQNEAQ (reference sequence). The CDR3 has 13 residues. The V end lost 3 bases, the J end lost 5 bases, and 7 bases lay between the germline ends. CDR3: CASSFVQTGELFF. CDR3 bases: TGTGCCAGCAGCTTTGTGCAGACCGGGGAGCTGTTTTTT.

The chain links TRBV5-1 to TRBJ2-2, with TRBD1 identical over 7 bases. Trimming took 6 bases from V and 5 from J; bases not matched to a gene: 10. The CDR3 is 15 residues long. The germline V gene has CDR1 SGHRS and CDR2 YFSETQ. The CDR3 here is CASTSRQGTTGELFF. For the CDR3, the DNA is TGCGCCAGCACCAGTCGACAGGGTACGACCGGGGAGCTGTTTTTT.

A note on this clone: Distinct nucleotide sequences in the sample also encode this CDR3. The chain employs TRBV25-1 and TRBJ2-4; D is perhaps TRBD1 (6 bases). The CDR3 length is 15 residues. Germline CDR1 is MGHDK and CDR2 is SYGVNS. V was clipped by 4 bases and J by 7 bases, with 17 bases between them. The CDR3 nucleotides are TGTGCCAGCAGTGTAGGGCAGGGGCTCCCGAACATTCAGTACTTC. This gives the protein CASSVGQGLPNIQYF.

With respect to this clone: In the same sample, other DNA sequences code for this CDR3. This chain joins TRBV5-1 and TRBJ2-3; D not certain. There are 13 residues in the CDR3. Trimming pared 4 bases from V and 2 bases from J, leaving 8 bases between. Germline assignment: CDR1 SGHRS and CDR2 YFSETQ. DNA for the CDR3: TGCGCCAGCAGCCCCACAAACACAGATACGCAGTATTTT. As protein: CASSPTNTDTQYF.

This clone was recorded a few times. This chain uses TRBV7-9 with TRBJ1-1; D remains unclear. V shed 5 bases and J shed 1 base, with 17 bases lying between them. From germline, CDR1 is SEHNR and CDR2 FQNEAQ (reference sequence). CDR3 length equals 16 residues. CDR3 DNA: TGTGCCAGCAGCCCCGAGAGGCGGTTGGCGAACACTGAAGCTTTCTTT. It translates to CASSPERRLANTEAFF.